This record covers a single T cell receptor (beta chain). Its target is unknown. From germline, CDR1 is MNHEY and CDR2 SMNVEV (reference sequence). This CDR3 contains 13 residues. Trimming stripped 6 bases from V and 6 bases from J, with 11 bases between. Sequenced by immunoSEQ multiplex PCR; TCRdb stores in-frame clones only, minus some. This table holds more than 95,000 clones, around 89% found once. The data stem from a study of T cell responses to AZD1222 COVID-19 vaccine. Study-wide context: Both about-4-week and about-12-week second-dose recipients were combined. Study-level points and caveats: At 160-218 and 743-854, vaccine-associated CD4 TCRs were dominant, and they spanned spike. Most donors were white British, females outnumbered males, and clonal diversity was possibly underestimated.

The chain recombines TRBV27 with TRBJ2-2; maybe TRBD1 (6 bases). This receptor was obtained from an adult in good health. The sample in question was peripheral blood, obtained on day 0 of AZD1222 vaccination. In DNA form, the CDR3 reads TGTGCCAGCAGGCTCCAGGGGTCCGGGGAGCTGTTTTTT. This translates into CASRLQGSGELFF.